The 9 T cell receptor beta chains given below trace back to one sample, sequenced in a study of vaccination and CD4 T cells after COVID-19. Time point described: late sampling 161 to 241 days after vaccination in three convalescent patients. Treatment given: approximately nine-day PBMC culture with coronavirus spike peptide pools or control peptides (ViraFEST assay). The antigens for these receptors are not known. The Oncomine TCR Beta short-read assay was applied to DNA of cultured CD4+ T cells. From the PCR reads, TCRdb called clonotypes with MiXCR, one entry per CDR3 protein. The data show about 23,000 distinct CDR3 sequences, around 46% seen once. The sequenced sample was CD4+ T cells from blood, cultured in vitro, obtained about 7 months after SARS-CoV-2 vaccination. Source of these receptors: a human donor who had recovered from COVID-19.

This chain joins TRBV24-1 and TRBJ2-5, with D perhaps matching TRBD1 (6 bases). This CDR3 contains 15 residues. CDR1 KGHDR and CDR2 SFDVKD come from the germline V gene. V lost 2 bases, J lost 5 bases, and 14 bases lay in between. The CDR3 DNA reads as TGTGCCACCAGTGATTCCTTGGCAGGGGCTGAGACCCAGTACTTC. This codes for CATSDSLAGAETQYF.

The CDR3 sequence: CASRRIEGGDTQYF. CDR3 bases: TGTGCCAGCAGAAGGATAGAGGGGGGGGATACGCAGTATTTT. This chain connects TRBV28 to TRBJ2-3; tentatively, D is TRBD2 (7 bases). This CDR3 comprises 14 residues. The V gene lost 6 bases and the J gene lost 6 bases, with 16 bases spanning the gap. The germline V gene has CDR1 MDHEN and CDR2 SYDVKM.

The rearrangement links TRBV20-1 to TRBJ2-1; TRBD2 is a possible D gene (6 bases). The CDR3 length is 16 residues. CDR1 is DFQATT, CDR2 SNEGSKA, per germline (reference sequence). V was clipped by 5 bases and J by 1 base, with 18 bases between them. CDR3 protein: CSALEGERVSYNEQFF. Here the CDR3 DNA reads TGCAGTGCTTTAGAAGGAGAGCGGGTGTCCTACAATGAGCAGTTCTTC.

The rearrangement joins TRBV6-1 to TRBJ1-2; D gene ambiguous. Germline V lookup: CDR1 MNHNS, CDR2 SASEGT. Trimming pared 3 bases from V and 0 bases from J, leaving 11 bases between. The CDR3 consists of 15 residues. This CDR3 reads CASSEAYQANYGYTF. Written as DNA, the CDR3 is TGTGCCAGCAGTGAGGCTTACCAAGCTAACTATGGCTACACCTTC.

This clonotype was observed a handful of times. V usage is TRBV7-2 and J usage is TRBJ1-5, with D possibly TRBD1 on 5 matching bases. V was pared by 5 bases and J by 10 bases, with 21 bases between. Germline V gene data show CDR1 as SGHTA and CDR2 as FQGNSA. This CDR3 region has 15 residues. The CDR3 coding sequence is TGTGCCAGCAGCAGCCGGGGGAGGGTAAACAGCCCCCAGCATTTT. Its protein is CASSSRGRVNSPQHF.

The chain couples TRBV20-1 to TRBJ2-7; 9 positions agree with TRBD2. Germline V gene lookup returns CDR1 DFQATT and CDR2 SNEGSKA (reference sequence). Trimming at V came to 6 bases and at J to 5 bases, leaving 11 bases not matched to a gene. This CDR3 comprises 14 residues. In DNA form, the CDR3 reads TGCAGTGCCAACGGGGCGGCGGGAGGGGACGAGCAGTACTTC. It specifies CSANGAAGGDEQYF.

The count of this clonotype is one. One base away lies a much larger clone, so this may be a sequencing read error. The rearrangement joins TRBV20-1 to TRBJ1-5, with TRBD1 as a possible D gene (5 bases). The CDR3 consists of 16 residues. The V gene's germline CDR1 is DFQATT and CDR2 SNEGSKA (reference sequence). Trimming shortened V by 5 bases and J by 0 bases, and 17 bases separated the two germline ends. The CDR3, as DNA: TGCAGTGCTGGAGCGGGAGACAGTCCTAGCAATCAGCCCCAGCATTTT. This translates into CSAGAGDSPSNQPQHF.

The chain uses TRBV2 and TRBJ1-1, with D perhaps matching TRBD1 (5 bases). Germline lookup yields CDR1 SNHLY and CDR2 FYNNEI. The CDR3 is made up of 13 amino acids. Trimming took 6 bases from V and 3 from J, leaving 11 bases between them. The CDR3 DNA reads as TGTGCCAGCAGCCTGGGGGGGGACACTGAAGCTTTCTTT. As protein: CASSLGGDTEAFF.

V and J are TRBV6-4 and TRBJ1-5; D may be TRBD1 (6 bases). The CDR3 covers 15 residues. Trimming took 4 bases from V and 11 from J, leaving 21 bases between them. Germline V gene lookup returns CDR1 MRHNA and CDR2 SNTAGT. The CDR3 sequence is CASSAPGHRGAAQHF. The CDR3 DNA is TGTGCCAGCAGTGCTCCGGGACACCGGGGTGCTGCCCAGCATTTT.